Listed below are T cell receptor beta chains from one sample, sequenced in a study of blood T cell repertoires in COVID-19. Assay: immunoSEQ multiplex PCR; the TCRdb copy retains only in-frame clones and omits some. The sample holds approximately 260,000 clones, around 91% seen once. The source material was peripheral blood. The receptors stem from a woman aged 55-69 years with COVID-19, enrolled during active disease. The CDR3 runs from the conserved cysteine through the conserved F or W.

J gene | V gene | CDR3 length | CDR3 protein
TRBJ2-2 | TRBV5-8 | 18 | CASSRAYSGQGSTGELFF
TRBJ2-5 | TRBV6-1 | 18 | CASSEALRTGPLRETQYF
TRBJ2-3 | TRBV6-5 | 14 | CASSYSNRADTQYF
TRBJ2-5 | TRBV4-3 | 16 | CASSQDPGQNQETQYF
TRBJ1-3 | TRBV18 | 17 | CASSPSAQNFAANTIYF
TRBJ2-2 | TRBV5-6 | 16 | CASSPGGGTNTGELFF
TRBJ2-1 | TRBV3-1/TRBV3-2 | 14 | CATLGAGPYNEQFF
TRBJ1-5 | TRBV4-1 | 15 | CASRETGGGNQPQHF
TRBJ2-7 | TRBV18 | 17 | CASSPGSPWDRVYEQYF
TRBJ1-1 | TRBV3-1/TRBV3-2 | 13 | CASSQTANTEAFF
TRBJ1-2 | TRBV10-1 | 15 | CASSFRDRDPYGYTF
TRBJ2-5 | TRBV5-1 | 16 | CASSRGGAGALETQYF
TRBJ2-1 | TRBV7-9 | 13 | CASSSRTTNEQFF
TRBJ1-2 | TRBV7-2 | 14 | CASSSGQGIYGYTF
TRBJ1-2 | TRBV7-9 | 16 | CASRADDRSGFNGYTF
TRBJ1-2 | TRBV11-2 | 13 | CASSPQGNYGYTF
TRBJ1-2 | TRBV2 | 15 | CASSEDRGRVYGYTF
TRBJ2-7 | TRBV6-5 | 15 | CASSLVQTGSYEQYF
TRBJ1-5 | TRBV6-2/TRBV6-3 | 15 | CASSYSGGRNQPQHF
TRBJ1-1 | TRBV5-1 | 16 | CASRHDRVGSGTEAFF
TRBJ2-7 | TRBV27 | 20 | CASSLRYPLPGTQYSYEQYF
TRBJ2-2 | TRBV27 | 15 | CASSLGQGTTGELFF
TRBJ1-1 | TRBV3-1/TRBV3-2 | 14 | CASSHDSPGTEAFF
TRBJ2-3 | TRBV5-4 | 13 | CASRGQNTDTQYF
TRBJ1-2 | TRBV7-2 | 16 | CASSLAPTGGSDGYTF
TRBJ2-7 | TRBV12-5 | 12 | CASGRTGDEQYF
TRBJ2-2 | TRBV7-2 | 15 | CASSLGAGGTGELFF
TRBJ2-1 | TRBV7-2 | 16 | CASSPPGLVFSHEQFF
TRBJ2-5 | TRBV7-6 | 18 | CASSLPAVGGRFQETQYF
TRBJ2-1 | TRBV27 | 14 | CASSLGTSGGEQFF
TRBJ1-2 | TRBV21-1 | 14 | CASSNSTSNYGYTF
TRBJ2-5 | TRBV7-9 | 18 | CASSPLAGGWKLQETQYF
TRBJ1-2 | TRBV6-1 | 15 | CASSEGDSSYYGYTF
TRBJ2-3 | TRBV7-2 | 17 | CASSLVGTSGSTDTQYF
TRBJ1-4 | TRBV29-1 | 14 | CSVPSGTPITKLFF
TRBJ1-2 | TRBV10-3 | 11 | CAISRNYGYTF
TRBJ1-1 | TRBV2 | 14 | CASSPGQMNTEAFF
TRBJ1-2 | TRBV9 | 12 | CASSALSYGYTF
TRBJ2-7 | TRBV4-2 | 14 | CASSQAPGRYEQYF
TRBJ1-4 | TRBV9 | 15 | CASSVVPGTNEKLFF
TRBJ2-1 | TRBV7-2 | 15 | CASSFSRGLDGEQFF
TRBJ1-6 | TRBV2 | 15 | CASLSRRAGDSPLHF
TRBJ1-1 | TRBV19 | 14 | CASILSMTNTEAFF
TRBJ1-2 | TRBV19 | 15 | CASSIGQGARNGYTF
TRBJ2-2 | TRBV19 | 18 | CASSNPGLAETRHGELFF
TRBJ2-1 | TRBV29-1 | 13 | CSAGSGGHTEQFF
TRBJ2-7 | TRBV2 | 21 | CASGLPSWLSTDRDSTYEQYF
TRBJ1-1 | TRBV6-5 | 14 | CASRRVWSDTEAFF
TRBJ2-5 | TRBV10-3 | 13 | CATALGAQETQYF
TRBJ2-5 | TRBV9 | 13 | CASSVRARETQYF
TRBJ1-1 | TRBV9 | 16 | CASSVGGGRADTEAFF
TRBJ1-2 | TRBV4-2 | 12 | CASSPSGYGYTF
TRBJ1-5 | TRBV27 | 14 | CASSLQGRRQPQHF
TRBJ1-6 | TRBV6-5 | 13 | CASGDSLSTPLHF
TRBJ1-3 | TRBV20-1 | 16 | CSASFRGSSSGNTIYF
TRBJ1-1 | TRBV18 | 15 | CASSPQGQRNTEAFF
TRBJ2-5 | TRBV19 | 14 | CASSIGHYQETQYF
TRBJ2-2 | TRBV7-3 | 14 | CASSLKRSTGELFF
TRBJ2-5 | TRBV5-4 | 16 | CASSRSSGGAKETQYF